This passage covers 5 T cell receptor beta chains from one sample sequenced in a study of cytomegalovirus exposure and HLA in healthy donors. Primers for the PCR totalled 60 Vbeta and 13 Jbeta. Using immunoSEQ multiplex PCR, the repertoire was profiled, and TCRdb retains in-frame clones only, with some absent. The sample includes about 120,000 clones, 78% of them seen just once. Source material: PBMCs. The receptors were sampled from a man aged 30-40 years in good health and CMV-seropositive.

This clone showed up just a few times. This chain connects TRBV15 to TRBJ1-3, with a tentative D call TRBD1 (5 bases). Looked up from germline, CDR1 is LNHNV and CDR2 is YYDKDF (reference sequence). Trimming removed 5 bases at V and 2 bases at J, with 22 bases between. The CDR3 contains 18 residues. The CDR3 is CATSPRGGYLNPGNTIYF. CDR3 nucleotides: TGTGCCACCAGCCCCCGGGGGGGGTATTTGAATCCTGGAAACACCATATATTTT. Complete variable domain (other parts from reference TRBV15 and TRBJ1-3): DAMVIQNPRYQVTQFGKPVTLSCSQTLNHNVMYWYQQKSSQAPKLLFHYYDKDFNNEADTPDNFQSRRPNTSFCFLDIRSPGLGDTAMYLCATSPRGGYLNPGNTIYFGEGSWLTVV.

The CDR3 loop is CASSPQASGRNRFTQYF. CDR3 nucleotide sequence: TGTGCCAGCAGCCCCCAGGCTAGCGGGAGGAATCGGTTTACGCAGTATTTT. The chain uses TRBV9 and TRBJ2-3, with 11 bases aligning to TRBD2. This CDR3 is built from 17 residues. V was pared by 4 bases and J by 8 bases, with 15 bases of the junction left unmatched. The germline gives CDR1 SGDLS, CDR2 YYNGEE.

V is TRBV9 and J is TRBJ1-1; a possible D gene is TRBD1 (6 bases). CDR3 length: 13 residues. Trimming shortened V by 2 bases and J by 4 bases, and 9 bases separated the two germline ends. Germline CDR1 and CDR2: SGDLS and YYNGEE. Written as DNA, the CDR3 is TGTGCCAGCAGCGTTACAGGGAGCACTGAAGCTTTCTTT. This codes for CASSVTGSTEAFF.

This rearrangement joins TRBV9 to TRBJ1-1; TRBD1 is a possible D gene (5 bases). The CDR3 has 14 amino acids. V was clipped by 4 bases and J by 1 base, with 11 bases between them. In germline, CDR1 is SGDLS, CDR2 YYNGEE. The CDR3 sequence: CASSSTGQNTEAFF. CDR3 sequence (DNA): TGTGCCAGCAGCTCAACCGGACAGAACACTGAAGCTTTCTTT.

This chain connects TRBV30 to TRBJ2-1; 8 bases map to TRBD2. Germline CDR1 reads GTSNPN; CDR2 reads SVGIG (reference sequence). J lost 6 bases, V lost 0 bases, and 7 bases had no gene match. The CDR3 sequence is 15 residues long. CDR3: CAWSVQAGDSNEQFF. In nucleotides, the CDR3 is TGTGCCTGGAGTGTACAAGCGGGAGACAGCAATGAGCAGTTCTTC.